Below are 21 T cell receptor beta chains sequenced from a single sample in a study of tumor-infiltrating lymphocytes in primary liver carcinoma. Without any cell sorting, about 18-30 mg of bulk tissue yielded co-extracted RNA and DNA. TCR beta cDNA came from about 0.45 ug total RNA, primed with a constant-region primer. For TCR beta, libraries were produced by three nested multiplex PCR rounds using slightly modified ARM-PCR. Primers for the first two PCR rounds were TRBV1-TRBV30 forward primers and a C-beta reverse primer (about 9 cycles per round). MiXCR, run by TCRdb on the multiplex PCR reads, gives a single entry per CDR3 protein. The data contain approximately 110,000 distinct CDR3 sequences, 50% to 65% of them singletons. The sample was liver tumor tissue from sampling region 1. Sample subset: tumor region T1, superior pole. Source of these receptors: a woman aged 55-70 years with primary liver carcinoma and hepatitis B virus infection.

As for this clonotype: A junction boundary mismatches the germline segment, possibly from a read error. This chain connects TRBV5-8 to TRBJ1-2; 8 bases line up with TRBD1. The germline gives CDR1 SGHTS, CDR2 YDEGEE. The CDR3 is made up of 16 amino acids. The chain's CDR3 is CANSFRRGQGAHGCTF. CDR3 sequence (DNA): TGTGCCAACAGCTTTCGTCGGGGCCAGGGGGCGCACGGCTGCACCTTC. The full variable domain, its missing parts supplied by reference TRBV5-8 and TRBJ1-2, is EAGVTQSPTHLIKTRGQQATLRCSPISGHTSVYWYQQALGLGLQFLLWYDEGEERNRGNFPPRFSGRQFPNYSSELNVNALELEDSALYLCANSFRRGQGAHGCTFGSGTRLTVV.

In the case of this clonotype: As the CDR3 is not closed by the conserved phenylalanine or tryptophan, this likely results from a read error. CDR3 residues: CASSLPSKESNTGELFS. In nucleotides, the CDR3 is TGTGCCAGCAGCCTCCCTTCCAAGGAGTCGAACACCGGGGAGCTGTTTTCT. The chain joins TRBV11-2 to TRBJ2-2; no firm D call. V lost 5 bases and J 0 bases, leaving 16 bases between the germline ends. CDR1 and CDR2 from the germline V gene are SGHAT and FQNNGV. The CDR3 runs to 17 residues.

The CDR3 spells CASSAGTGSNQPQHF. CDR3 in DNA: TGTGCCAGCAGCGCAGGGACAGGCAGCAATCAGCCCCAGCATTTT. V usage is TRBV2 and J usage is TRBJ1-5, with TRBD1 identical over 8 bases. The V gene's germline CDR1 is SNHLY and CDR2 FYNNEI. V gave up 6 bases and J gave up 1 base; unmatched junction bases: 5. The CDR3 is 15 amino acids. The full variable domain, completed using reference TRBV2 and TRBJ1-5, is EPEVTQTPSHQVTQMGQEVILRCVPISNHLYFYWYRQILGQKVEFLVSFYNNEISEKSEIFDDQFSVERPDGSNFTLKIRSTKLEDSAMYFCASSAGTGSNQPQHFGDGTRLSIL.

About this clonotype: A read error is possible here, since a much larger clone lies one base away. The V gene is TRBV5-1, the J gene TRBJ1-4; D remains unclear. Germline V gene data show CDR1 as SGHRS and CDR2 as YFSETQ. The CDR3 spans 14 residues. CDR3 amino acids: CASKEGFPNEKLSF. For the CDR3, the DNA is TGCGCCAGCAAGGAGGGTTTTCCTAATGAAAAACTGTCTTTT.

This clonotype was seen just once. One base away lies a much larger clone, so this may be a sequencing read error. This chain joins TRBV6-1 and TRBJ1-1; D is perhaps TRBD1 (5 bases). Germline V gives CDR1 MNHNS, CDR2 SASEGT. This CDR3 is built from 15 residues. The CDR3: CASSLRQLMNTEALF. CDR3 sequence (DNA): TGTGCCAGCAGTCTCCGACAGCTCATGAACACTGAAGCTCTCTTT.

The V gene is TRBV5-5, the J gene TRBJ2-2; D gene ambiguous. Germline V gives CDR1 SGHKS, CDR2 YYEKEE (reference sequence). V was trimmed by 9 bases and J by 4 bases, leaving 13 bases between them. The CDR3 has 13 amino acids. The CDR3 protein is CATGYSPTGELFF. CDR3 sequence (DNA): TGTGCCACCGGGTATAGTCCCACCGGGGAGCTGTTTTTT. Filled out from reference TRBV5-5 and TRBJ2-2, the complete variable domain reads DAGVTQSPTHLIKTRGQQVTLRCSPISGHKSVSWYQQVLGQGPQFIFQYYEKEERGRGNFPDRFSARQFPNYSSELNVNALLLGDSALYLCATGYSPTGELFFGEGSRLTVL.

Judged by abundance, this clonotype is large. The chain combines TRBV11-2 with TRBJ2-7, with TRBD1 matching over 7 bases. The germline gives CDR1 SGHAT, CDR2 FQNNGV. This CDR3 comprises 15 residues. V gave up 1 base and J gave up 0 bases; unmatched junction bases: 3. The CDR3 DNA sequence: TGTGCCAGCAGCTTAGCGGGACAGCCCTCCTACGAGCAGTACTTC. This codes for CASSLAGQPSYEQYF.

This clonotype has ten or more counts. The CDR3 DNA reads as TGTGCCATAACAGACAGGGATCTGTCCTACGAGCAGTACTTC. Its translation: CAITDRDLSYEQYF. The chain combines TRBV10-3 with TRBJ2-7, with 7 positions matching TRBD1. CDR1 ENHRY and CDR2 SYGVKD come from the germline V gene. Trimming at V came to 9 bases and at J to 1 base, leaving 9 bases not matched to a gene. The CDR3 spans 14 residues.

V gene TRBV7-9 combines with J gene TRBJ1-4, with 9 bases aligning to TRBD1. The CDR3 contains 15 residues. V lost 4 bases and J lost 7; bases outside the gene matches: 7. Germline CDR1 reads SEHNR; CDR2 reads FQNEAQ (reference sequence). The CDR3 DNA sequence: TGTGCCAGCAGCTCCTTACAGGGGGCCGGTGAAAAACTGTTTTTT. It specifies CASSSLQGAGEKLFF.

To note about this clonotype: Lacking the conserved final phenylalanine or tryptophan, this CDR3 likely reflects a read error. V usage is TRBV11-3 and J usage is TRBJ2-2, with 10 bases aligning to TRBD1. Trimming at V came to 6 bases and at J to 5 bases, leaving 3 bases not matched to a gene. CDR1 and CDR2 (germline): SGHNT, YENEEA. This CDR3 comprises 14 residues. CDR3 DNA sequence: TGTGCCAGCAGATTGGGACAGGGGACCGGGGAGCTGTTTTCT. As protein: CASRLGQGTGELFS.

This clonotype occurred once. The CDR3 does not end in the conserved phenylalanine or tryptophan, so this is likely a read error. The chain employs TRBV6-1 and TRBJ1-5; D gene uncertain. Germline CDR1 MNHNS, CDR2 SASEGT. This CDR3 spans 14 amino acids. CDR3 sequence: CASNEAVQNQPQHS. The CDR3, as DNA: TGTGCCAGCAATGAAGCTGTACAAAACCAGCCCCAGCATTCT.

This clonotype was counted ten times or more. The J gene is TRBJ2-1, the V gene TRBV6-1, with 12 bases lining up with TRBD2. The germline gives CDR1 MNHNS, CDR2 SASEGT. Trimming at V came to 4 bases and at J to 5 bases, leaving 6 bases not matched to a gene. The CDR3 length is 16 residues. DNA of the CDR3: TGTGCCAGCAGTGCCGCTAGCGGGAGGGAACACAATGAGCAGTTCTTC. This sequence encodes CASSAASGREHNEQFF.

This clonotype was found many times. CDR3: CSVGRGGEQFF. The CDR3 nucleotides are TGCAGCGTGGGCCGGGGGGGTGAGCAGTTCTTC. The rearrangement uses TRBV29-1 and TRBJ2-1; 8 nucleotides agree with TRBD2. The V gene end was trimmed by 6 bases and the J gene end by 9 bases; junction bases not matched to a gene: 4. Germline V gene sequence: CDR1 SQVTM, CDR2 ANQGSEA. CDR3 length equals 11 residues.

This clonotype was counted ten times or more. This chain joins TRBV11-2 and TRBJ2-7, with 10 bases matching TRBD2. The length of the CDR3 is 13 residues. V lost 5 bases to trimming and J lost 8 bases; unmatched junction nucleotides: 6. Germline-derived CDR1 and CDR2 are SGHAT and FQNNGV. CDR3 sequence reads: CASSSLAGVQQYF. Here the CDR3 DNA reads TGTGCCAGCAGCAGCCTAGCGGGAGTACAGCAGTACTTC.

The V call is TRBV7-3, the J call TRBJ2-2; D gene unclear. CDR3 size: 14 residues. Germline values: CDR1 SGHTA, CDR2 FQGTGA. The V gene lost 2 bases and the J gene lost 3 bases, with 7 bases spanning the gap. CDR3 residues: CASSLARDTGELFF. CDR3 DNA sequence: TGTGCCAGCAGCTTAGCCAGAGACACCGGGGAGCTGTTTTTT.

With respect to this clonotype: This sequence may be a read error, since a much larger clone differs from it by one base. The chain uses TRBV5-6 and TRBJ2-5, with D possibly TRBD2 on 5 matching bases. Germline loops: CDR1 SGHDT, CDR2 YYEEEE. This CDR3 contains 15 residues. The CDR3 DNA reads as TGTGCCAACAGCTTGGCCATGGGAGTCCAAGAGACCCAGTACTTC. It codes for CANSLAMGVQETQYF.

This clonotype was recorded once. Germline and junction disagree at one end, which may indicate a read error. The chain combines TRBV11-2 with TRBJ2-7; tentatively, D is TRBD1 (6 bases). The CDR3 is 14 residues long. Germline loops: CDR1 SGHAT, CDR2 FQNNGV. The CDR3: CASGHLDSPYEQCF. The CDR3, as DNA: TGTGCCAGCGGCCACCTGGACAGCCCCTACGAGCAGTGCTTC.

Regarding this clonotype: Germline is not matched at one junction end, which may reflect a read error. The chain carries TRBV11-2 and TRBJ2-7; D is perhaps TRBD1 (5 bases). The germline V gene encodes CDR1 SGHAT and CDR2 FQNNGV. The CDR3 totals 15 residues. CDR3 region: CASCLDRGLVPEQYF. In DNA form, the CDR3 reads TGTGCCAGCTGCTTAGATAGGGGTCTAGTTCCCGAGCAGTATTTC.

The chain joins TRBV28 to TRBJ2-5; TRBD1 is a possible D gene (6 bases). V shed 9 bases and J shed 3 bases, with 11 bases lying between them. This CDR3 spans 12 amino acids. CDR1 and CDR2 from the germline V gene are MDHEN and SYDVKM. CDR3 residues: CASLRDKETQYF. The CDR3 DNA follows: TGTGCCAGTCTCCGGGACAAAGAGACCCAGTACTTC.

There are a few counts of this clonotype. The CDR3 bases are TGTGCCAGCAGCAAAACCGGGACCAACAATGAGCAGTTCTTC. It specifies CASSKTGTNNEQFF. This chain connects TRBV7-6 to TRBJ2-1; the D gene could be TRBD1 or TRBD2 (5 bases each). Deletions cut 5 bases from V and 5 bases from J, with 13 bases between. The CDR3 spans 14 residues. The germline gives CDR1 SGHVS, CDR2 FNYEAQ.

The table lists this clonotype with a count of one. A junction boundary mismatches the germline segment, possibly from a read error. The CDR3 protein is CASSRGPNTEASF. The DNA of the CDR3 is TGTGCCAGCAGCCGGGGGCCGAACACTGAAGCTTCCTTT. The chain joins TRBV5-4 to TRBJ1-1; D is perhaps TRBD1 (6 bases). The CDR3 has 13 amino acids. Germline V gene data show CDR1 as SGHNT and CDR2 as YYREEE (reference sequence).